The sample holds many counts of the clone carrying this TCR beta chain. The antigen is undetermined. This specimen belongs to a study of blood T cells in healthy people across ages. Regarding the study as a whole: Roughly linearly, TCR beta diversity per million T cells fell as age increased.

Donors were systemically healthy Caucasian individuals from Russia aged roughly 6 to 95 years. The CDR3 covers 16 residues. CDR1 and CDR2 from the germline V gene are SGHVS and FNYEAQ. V gave up 1 base and J gave up 6 bases; unmatched junction bases: 8. The use of a sample-barcoded 5' primer and a J-beta primer mix characterized a second PCR of about 6 to 12 cycles. Using its own MiXCR run on the 5' RACE reads, TCRdb lists one record per CDR3 protein. The profile shows about 780,000 distinct CDR3 sequences, 46% of them singletons. V gene TRBV7-6 combines with J gene TRBJ2-3, with 9 positions matching TRBD2. Sequencing was done on a sample of blood. This TCR derives from a man aged 80 or over in good health. The CDR3 sequence is CASSLGLAERRDTQYF. CDR3 DNA sequence: TGTGCCAGCAGCTTAGGACTAGCGGAAAGGCGTGATACGCAGTATTTT.